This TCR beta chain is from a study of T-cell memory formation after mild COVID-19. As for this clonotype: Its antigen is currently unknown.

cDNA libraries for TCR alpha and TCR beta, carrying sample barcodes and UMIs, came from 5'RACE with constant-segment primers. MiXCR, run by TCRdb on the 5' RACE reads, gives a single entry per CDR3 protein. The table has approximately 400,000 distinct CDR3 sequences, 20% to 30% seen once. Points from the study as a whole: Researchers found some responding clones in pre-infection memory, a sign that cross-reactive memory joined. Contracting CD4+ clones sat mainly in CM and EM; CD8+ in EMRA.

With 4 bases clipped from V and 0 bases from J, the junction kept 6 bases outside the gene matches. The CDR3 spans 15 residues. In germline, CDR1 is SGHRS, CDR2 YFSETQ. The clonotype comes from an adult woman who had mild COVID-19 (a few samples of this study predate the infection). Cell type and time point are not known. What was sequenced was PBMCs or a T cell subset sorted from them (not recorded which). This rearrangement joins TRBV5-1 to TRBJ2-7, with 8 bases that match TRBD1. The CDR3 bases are TGCGCCAGCAGCCATGGACAGGGCCTCTCCTACGAGCAGTACTTC. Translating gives CASSHGQGLSYEQYF.